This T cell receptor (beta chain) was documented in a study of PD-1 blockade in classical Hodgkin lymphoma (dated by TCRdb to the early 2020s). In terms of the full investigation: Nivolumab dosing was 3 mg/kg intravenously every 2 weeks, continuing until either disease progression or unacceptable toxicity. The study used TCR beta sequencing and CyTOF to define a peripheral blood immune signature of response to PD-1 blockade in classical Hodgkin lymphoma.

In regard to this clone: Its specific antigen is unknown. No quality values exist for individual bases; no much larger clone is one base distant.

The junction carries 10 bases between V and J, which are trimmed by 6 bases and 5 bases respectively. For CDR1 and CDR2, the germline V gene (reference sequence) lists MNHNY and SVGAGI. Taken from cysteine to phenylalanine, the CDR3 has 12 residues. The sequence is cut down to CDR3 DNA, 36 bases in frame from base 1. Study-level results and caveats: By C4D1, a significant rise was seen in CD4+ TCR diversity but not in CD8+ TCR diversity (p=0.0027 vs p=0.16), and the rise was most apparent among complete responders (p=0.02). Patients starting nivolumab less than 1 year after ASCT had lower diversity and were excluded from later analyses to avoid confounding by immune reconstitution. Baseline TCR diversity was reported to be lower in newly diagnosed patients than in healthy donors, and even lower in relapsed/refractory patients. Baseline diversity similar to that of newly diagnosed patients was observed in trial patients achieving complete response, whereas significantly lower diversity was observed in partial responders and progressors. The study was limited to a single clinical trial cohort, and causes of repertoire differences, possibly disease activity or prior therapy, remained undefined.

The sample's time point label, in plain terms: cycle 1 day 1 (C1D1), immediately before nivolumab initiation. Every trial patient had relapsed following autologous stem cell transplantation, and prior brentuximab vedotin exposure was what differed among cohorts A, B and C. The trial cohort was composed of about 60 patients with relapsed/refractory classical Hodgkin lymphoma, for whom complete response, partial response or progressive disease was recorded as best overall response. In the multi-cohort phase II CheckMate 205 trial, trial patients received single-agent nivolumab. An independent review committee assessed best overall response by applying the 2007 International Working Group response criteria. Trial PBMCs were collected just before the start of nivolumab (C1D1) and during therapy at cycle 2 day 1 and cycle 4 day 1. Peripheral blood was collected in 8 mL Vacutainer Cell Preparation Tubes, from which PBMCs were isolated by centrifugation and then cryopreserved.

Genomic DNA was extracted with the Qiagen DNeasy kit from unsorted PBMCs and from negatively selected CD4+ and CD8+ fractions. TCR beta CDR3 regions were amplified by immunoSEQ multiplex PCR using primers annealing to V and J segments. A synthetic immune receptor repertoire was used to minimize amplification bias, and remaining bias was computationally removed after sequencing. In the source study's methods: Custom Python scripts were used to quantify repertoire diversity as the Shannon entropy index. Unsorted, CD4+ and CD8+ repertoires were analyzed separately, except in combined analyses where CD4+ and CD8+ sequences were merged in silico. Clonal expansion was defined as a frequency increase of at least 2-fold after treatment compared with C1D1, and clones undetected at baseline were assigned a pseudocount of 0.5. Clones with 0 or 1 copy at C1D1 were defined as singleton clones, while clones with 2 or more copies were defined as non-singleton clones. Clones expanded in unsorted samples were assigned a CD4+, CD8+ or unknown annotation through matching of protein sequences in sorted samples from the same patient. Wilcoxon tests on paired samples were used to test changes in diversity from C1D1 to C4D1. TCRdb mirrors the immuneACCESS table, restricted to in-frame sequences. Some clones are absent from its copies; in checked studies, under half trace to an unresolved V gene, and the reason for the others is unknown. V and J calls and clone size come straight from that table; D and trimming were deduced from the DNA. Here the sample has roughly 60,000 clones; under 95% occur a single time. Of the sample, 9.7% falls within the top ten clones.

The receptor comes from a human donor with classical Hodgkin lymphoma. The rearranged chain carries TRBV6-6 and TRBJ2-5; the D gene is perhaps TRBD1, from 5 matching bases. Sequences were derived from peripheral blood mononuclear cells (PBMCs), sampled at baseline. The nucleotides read TGTGCCAGCAGGGGGCCCGGGGAGACCCAGTACTTC. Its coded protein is CASRGPGETQYF.